One sample yielded the 15 T cell receptor beta chains listed below, sequenced in a study of cytomegalovirus exposure and HLA in healthy donors. The PCR used 60 Vbeta and 13 Jbeta primers. The protocol was immunoSEQ multiplex PCR, while the TCRdb copy is restricted to in-frame clones and leaves out a portion. The data show roughly 180,000 clones, 80% seen once. The material sequenced was PBMCs. These receptor sequences come from a woman between 25 and 40 years old in good health and CMV-seronegative.

V gene TRBV27 combines with J gene TRBJ1-3, with 9 positions matching TRBD1. Trimming cost V 2 bases and J 0 bases; bases outside gene matches: 8. CDR3 size: 18 residues. Germline CDR1 reads MNHEY; CDR2 reads SMNVEV (reference sequence). Here the CDR3 reads CASSLGTGPSYSGNTIYF. DNA for the CDR3: TGTGCCAGCAGTTTAGGGACAGGGCCTTCTTACTCTGGAAACACCATATATTTT.

The chain combines TRBV2 with TRBJ1-2; TRBD1 matches 7 bases. After removal of 6 bases from V and 6 bases from J, the junction contained 10 bases not matched to a gene. The CDR3 consists of 14 residues. Germline CDR1 SNHLY, CDR2 FYNNEI. CDR3: CASSGQGQLDGYTF. For the CDR3, the DNA is TGTGCCAGCAGCGGCCAGGGACAGCTTGATGGCTACACCTTC.

This chain links TRBV30 with TRBJ2-1; TRBD2 aligns across 11 bases. Germline values: CDR1 GTSNPN, CDR2 SVGIG (reference sequence). Trimming at V came to 3 bases and at J to 8 bases, leaving 3 bases not matched to a gene. CDR3 length: 13 residues. CDR3 nucleotides: TGTGCCTGGAGCGGACTAGCGGGCGATGAGCAGTTCTTC. It translates to CAWSGLAGDEQFF.

The V gene is TRBV4-3, the J gene TRBJ1-1; D is possibly TRBD1 (5 bases). Germline V gene lookup returns CDR1 LGHNA and CDR2 YSLEER. The CDR3 is 15 amino acids. The V end lost 0 bases, the J end lost 4 bases, and 12 bases lay between the germline ends. The CDR3 sequence: CASSQDRASVTEAFF. DNA for the CDR3: TGCGCCAGCAGCCAAGACAGGGCGAGTGTCACTGAAGCTTTCTTT.

The rearrangement joins TRBV5-1 to TRBJ2-3; possibly TRBD1 for D (6 bases). Germline CDR1 and CDR2: SGHRS and YFSETQ. The CDR3 loop spans 15 amino acids. V shed 4 bases and J shed 0 bases, with 12 bases lying between them. CDR3 loop: CASSGQGPSTDTQYF. The CDR3 region has the DNA TGCGCCAGCAGCGGGCAGGGGCCTAGCACAGATACGCAGTATTTT.

This clone was counted a few times. The chain couples TRBV6-5 to TRBJ1-1; the D is unclear. V was trimmed by 6 bases and J by 0 bases, leaving 11 bases between them. The V gene's germline CDR1 is MNHEY and CDR2 SVGAGI. This CDR3 has 14 residues. CDR3 DNA: TGTGCCAGCAGCCCCGTGGCCTTGAACACTGAAGCTTTCTTT. Amino acid sequence: CASSPVALNTEAFF.

The chain links TRBV6-5 to TRBJ2-4, with TRBD2 identical over 10 bases. Trimming removed 6 bases from V and 5 bases from J; junction bases left unmatched: 4. CDR3 length: 14 amino acids. Germline V lookup: CDR1 MNHEY, CDR2 SVGAGI. The CDR3 sequence: CASRPAGGENIQYF. CDR3 nucleotides: TGTGCCAGCAGGCCAGCGGGGGGGGAAAACATTCAGTACTTC.

Here the CDR3 DNA reads TGTGCCAGCAGTGAAGGGAGGACAGGGATAAGGAATGAGCAGTTCTTC. Its translation: CASSEGRTGIRNEQFF. The chain couples TRBV25-1 to TRBJ2-1; 8 positions match TRBD1. V shed 2 bases and J 7 bases; nucleotides not matched to a gene: 10. The CDR3 loop spans 16 amino acids. The germline V gene has CDR1 MGHDK and CDR2 SYGVNS.

A few counts support this clone. The CDR3 spells CASSLVDRSGNTIYF. In nucleotides, the CDR3 is TGTGCCAGCAGCTTGGTAGATCGCTCTGGAAACACCATATATTTT. The V gene is TRBV5-6, the J gene TRBJ1-3; D gene ambiguous. Deletions cut 0 bases from V and 0 bases from J, with 7 bases between. The length of the CDR3 is 15 residues. Germline CDR1 is SGHDT and CDR2 is YYEEEE.

The genes are TRBV4-3 and TRBJ2-1, with 10 nucleotides matching TRBD2. Germline trimming cut 3 bases from V and 8 bases from J; bases unmatched to any gene: 10. This CDR3 has 16 residues. Germline V lookup: CDR1 LGHNA, CDR2 YSLEER. The CDR3, as DNA: TGCGCCAGCAGCCAGGAACTAGCGGGGCGTTTCGATGAGCAGTTCTTC. Amino acids: CASSQELAGRFDEQFF.

J is TRBJ2-3 and V is TRBV7-9; 8 positions match TRBD1. Germline V gene sequence: CDR1 SEHNR, CDR2 FQNEAQ (reference sequence). The V and J ends lost 5 bases and 3 bases, in that order; junction bases with no gene match: 7. The CDR3 contains 15 residues. CDR3 protein: CASSRQGMDTDTQYF. CDR3 nucleotides: TGTGCCAGCAGCAGACAGGGGATGGATACAGATACGCAGTATTTT. The whole variable domain, filled in from reference TRBV7-9 and TRBJ2-3, reads DTGVSQNPRHKITKRGQNVTFRCDPISEHNRLYWYRQTLGQGPEFLTYFQNEAQLEKSRLLSDRFSAERPKGSFSTLEIQRTEQGDSAMYLCASSRQGMDTDTQYFGPGTRLTVL.

The chain employs TRBV9 and TRBJ2-5; 7 bases are a match to TRBD2. Germline V lookup: CDR1 SGDLS, CDR2 YYNGEE. Trimming removed 3 bases from V and 5 bases from J; junction bases left unmatched: 4. The CDR3 spans 13 residues. CDR3 bases: TGTGCCAGCAGCGAGACTAGCTTTGAGACCCAGTACTTC. Amino acids: CASSETSFETQYF.

This clone was counted a single time. The chain couples TRBV7-9 to TRBJ1-1; the match to TRBD1 covers 9 bases. CDR1 and CDR2 (germline): SEHNR, FQNEAQ (reference sequence). V trimming: 4 bases; J trimming: 11 bases; junction bases outside the gene matches: 5. This CDR3 region has 12 residues. CDR3 DNA sequence: TGTGCCAGCAGCTCCGGACAGGGGTTGGCTTTCTTT. Its translation is CASSSGQGLAFF.

The genes are TRBV19 and TRBJ2-2, with 7 nucleotides matching TRBD1. Germline loops: CDR1 LNHDA, CDR2 SQIVND (reference sequence). The V and J ends lost 6 bases and 0 bases, in that order; junction bases with no gene match: 4. This CDR3 spans 15 amino acids. In DNA, the CDR3 is TGTGCCAGTAGGCTGGGACAGTCGAACACCGGGGAGCTGTTTTTT. It translates to CASRLGQSNTGELFF.

The V gene is TRBV30, the J gene TRBJ1-6; TRBD1 agrees at 8 bases. The CDR3 contains 14 residues. CDR1 is GTSNPN and CDR2 is SVGIG in the germline V gene (reference sequence). Trimming took 3 bases from V and 10 from J; bases not matched to a gene: 8. In nucleotides, the CDR3 is TGTGCCTGGAGATGGGACAGGACGCAGTCACCCCTCCACTTT. Translated: CAWRWDRTQSPLHF.